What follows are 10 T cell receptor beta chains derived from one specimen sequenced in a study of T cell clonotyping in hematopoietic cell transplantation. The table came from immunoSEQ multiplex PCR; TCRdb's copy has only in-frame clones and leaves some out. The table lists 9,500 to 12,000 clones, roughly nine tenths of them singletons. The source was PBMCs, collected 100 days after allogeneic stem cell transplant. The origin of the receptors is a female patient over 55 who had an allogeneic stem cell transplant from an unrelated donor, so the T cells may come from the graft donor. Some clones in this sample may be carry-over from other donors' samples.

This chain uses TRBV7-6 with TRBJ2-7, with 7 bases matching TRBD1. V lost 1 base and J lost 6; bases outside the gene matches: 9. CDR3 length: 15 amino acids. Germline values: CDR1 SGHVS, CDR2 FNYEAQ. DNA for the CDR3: TGTGCCAGCAGCTTAGGCCGGGACAGCTTATTCGAGCAGTACTTC. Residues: CASSLGRDSLFEQYF.

Here the CDR3 DNA reads TGTGCCAGCAGTTTTGGTTCCGAGGTGGGTGAAGCTTTCTTT. Its translation is CASSFGSEVGEAFF. This sequence joins TRBV7-9 and TRBJ1-1; D unresolved. Germline lookup yields CDR1 SEHNR and CDR2 FQNEAQ (reference sequence). V lost 6 bases, J lost 7 bases, and 18 bases lay in between. CDR3 length equals 14 residues.

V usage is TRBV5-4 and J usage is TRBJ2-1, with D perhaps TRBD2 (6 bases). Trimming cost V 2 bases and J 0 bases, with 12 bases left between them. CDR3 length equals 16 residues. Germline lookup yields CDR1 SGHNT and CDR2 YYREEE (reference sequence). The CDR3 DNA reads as TGTGCCAGCAGCTTCCTAGCGAAGAGCTCCTACAATGAGCAGTTCTTC. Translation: CASSFLAKSSYNEQFF. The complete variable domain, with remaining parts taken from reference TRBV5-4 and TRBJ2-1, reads ETGVTQSPTHLIKTRGQQVTLRCSSQSGHNTVSWYQQALGQGPQFIFQYYREEENGRGNFPPRFSGLQFPNYSSELNVNALELDDSALYLCASSFLAKSSYNEQFFGPGTRLTVL.

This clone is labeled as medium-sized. CDR3 residues: CASSPGGPLNEQFF. CDR3 in DNA: TGTGCCAGCAGCCCGGGGGGTCCCCTCAATGAGCAGTTCTTC. V gene TRBV6-5 combines with J gene TRBJ2-1; 7 bases are a match to TRBD2. CDR1 is MNHEY and CDR2 is SVGAGI in the germline V gene. The CDR3 length is 14 residues. V shed 6 bases and J 6 bases; nucleotides not matched to a gene: 8.

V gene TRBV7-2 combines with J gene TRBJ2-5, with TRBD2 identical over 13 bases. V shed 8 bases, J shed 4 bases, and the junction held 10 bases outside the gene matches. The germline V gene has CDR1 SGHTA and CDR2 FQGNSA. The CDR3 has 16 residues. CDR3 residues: CASGSGLAGVGETQYF. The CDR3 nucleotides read TGTGCCAGCGGCTCTGGACTAGCGGGAGTTGGAGAGACCCAGTACTTC.

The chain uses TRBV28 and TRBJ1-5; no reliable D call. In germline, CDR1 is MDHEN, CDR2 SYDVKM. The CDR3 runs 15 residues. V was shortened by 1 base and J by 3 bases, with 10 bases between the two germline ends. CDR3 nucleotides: TGTGCCAGCAGTTTATCGGTCAGTTACAATCAGCCCCAGCATTTT. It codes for CASSLSVSYNQPQHF. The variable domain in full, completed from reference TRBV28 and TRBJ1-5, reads DVKVTQSSRYLVKRTGEKVFLECVQDMDHENMFWYRQDPGLGLRLIYFSYDVKMKEKGDIPEGYSVSREKKERFSLILESASTNQTSMYLCASSLSVSYNQPQHFGDGTRLSIL.

The CDR3 is CASSSTSSYYEQYF. The CDR3 DNA sequence: TGTGCCAGCAGTTCCACTAGCAGCTACTACGAGCAGTACTTC. The V gene is TRBV7-8, the J gene TRBJ2-7, with D perhaps matching TRBD2 (6 bases). Trimming pared 6 bases from V and 3 bases from J, leaving 15 bases between. The CDR3 covers 14 residues. The germline gives CDR1 SGHVS, CDR2 FQNEAQ.

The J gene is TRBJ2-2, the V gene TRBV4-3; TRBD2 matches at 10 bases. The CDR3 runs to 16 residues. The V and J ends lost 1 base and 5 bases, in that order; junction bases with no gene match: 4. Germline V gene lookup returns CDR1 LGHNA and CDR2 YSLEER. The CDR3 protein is CASSQGSGRRTGELFF. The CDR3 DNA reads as TGCGCCAGCAGCCAAGGTAGCGGGAGGAGGACCGGGGAGCTGTTTTTT.

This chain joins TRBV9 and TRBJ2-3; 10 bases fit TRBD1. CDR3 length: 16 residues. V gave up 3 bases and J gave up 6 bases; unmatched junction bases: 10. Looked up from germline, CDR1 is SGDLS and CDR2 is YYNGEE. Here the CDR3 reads CASSATGGHGVDTQYF. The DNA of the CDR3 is TGTGCCAGCAGCGCGACAGGGGGCCATGGTGTGGATACGCAGTATTTT.

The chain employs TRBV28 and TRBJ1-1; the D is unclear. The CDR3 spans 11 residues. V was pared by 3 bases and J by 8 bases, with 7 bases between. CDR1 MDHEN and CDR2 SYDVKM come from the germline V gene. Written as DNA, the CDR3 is TGTGCCAGCAGTTTGGGCGGAGAAGCTTTCTTT. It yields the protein CASSLGGEAFF.